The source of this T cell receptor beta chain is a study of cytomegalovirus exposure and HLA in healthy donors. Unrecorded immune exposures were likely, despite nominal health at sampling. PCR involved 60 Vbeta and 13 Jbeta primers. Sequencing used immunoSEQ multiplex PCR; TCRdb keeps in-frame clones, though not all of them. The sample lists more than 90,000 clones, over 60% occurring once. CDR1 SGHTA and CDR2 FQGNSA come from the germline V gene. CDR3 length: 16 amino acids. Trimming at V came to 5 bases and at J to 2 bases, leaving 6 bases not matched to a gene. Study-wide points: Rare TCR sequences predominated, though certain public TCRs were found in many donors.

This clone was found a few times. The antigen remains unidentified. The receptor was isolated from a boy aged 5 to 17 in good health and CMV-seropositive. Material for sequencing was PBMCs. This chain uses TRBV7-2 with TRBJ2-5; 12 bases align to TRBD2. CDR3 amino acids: CASSLSTSGGQETQYF. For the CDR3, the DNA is TGTGCCAGCAGCCTATCGACTAGCGGGGGACAAGAGACCCAGTACTTC.